The 13 T cell receptor beta chains reported below all come from one sample, sequenced in a study of control samples from healthy donors and cancer patients. TCRdb's copy holds only in-frame clones and misses some; the assay was immunoSEQ multiplex PCR. The table includes some 150,000 clones, 93% detected once. The specimen sequenced was blood. These receptors originate from a woman aged 60-75 years in good health.

The chain carries TRBV7-3 and TRBJ1-6; D might be TRBD1 (6 bases). Germline CDR1 and CDR2: SGHTA and FQGTGA. CDR3 size: 15 residues. The V gene lost 5 bases and the J gene lost 9 bases, with 17 bases spanning the gap. The CDR3 nucleotides are TGTGCCAGCAGCCACGCCGGGACATACCCTTCACCCCTCCACTTT. This codes for CASSHAGTYPSPLHF. Full variable domain (missing parts from reference TRBV7-3 and TRBJ1-6): GAGVSQTPSNKVTEKGKYVELRCDPISGHTALYWYRQSLGQGPEFLIYFQGTGAADDSGLPNDRFFAVRPEGSVSTLKIQRTERGDSAVYLCASSHAGTYPSPLHFGNGTRLTVT.

The V gene is TRBV19, the J gene TRBJ1-5; 8 positions agree with TRBD1. The junction had 8 bases not matched to a gene; V was cut back by 6 bases and J by 7 bases. The CDR3 length is 14 residues. The germline CDR1 and CDR2 sequences are LNHDA and SQIVND (reference sequence). The DNA for the CDR3 is TGTGCCAGTAGCAATACAGGGGGAAGGCAGCCCCAGCATTTT. Its translation: CASSNTGGRQPQHF.

The chain recombines TRBV19 with TRBJ1-2, with 12 bases matching TRBD1. Losses at the gene ends were 5 bases for V and 0 bases for J; bases not matched to a gene: 10. The CDR3 spans 18 residues. Looked up from germline, CDR1 is LNHDA and CDR2 is SQIVND (reference sequence). In DNA form, the CDR3 reads TGTGCCAGTAGTTCTCGGGACAGGGGGCGCGGTTCTAACTATGGCTACACCTTC. Protein sequence: CASSSRDRGRGSNYGYTF.

The chain combines TRBV6-2 or TRBV6-3 with TRBJ2-3; D remains unclear. This CDR3 spans 14 amino acids. The V gene's germline CDR1 is MNHEY and CDR2 SVGEGT. V dropped 4 bases and J dropped 5 bases, with 13 bases sitting between them. The CDR3 is CASSLAGILDTQYF. The CDR3 DNA reads TGTGCCAGCAGTTTGGCAGGAATTCTAGATACGCAGTATTTT.

This chain connects TRBV18 to TRBJ2-3, with D maybe TRBD1 (6 bases). Per germline, CDR1 KGHSH and CDR2 LQKENI. V was clipped by 0 bases and J by 6 bases, with 10 bases between them. The CDR3 is 14 amino acids. CDR3 sequence reads: CASSPPGTMDTQYF. CDR3 bases: TGTGCCAGCTCACCACCGGGGACAATGGATACGCAGTATTTT.

The genes are TRBV11-2 and TRBJ1-3, with D possibly TRBD1 on 5 matching bases. The CDR3 is made up of 15 amino acids. The germline gives CDR1 SGHAT, CDR2 FQNNGV. The V end was cut by 3 bases, the J end by 3 bases, with 12 bases between. The CDR3 nucleotides are TGTGCCAGCAGCTTGGGGCGGGGTGGTGGAAACACCATATATTTT. This codes for CASSLGRGGGNTIYF.

This chain connects TRBV3-1 (or the pseudogene TRBV3-2) to TRBJ2-2, with D uncertain. CDR3 length: 17 residues. Germline V CDR1 and CDR2: LGHDT, YNNKEL (reference sequence). V lost 1 base and J lost 4, with 16 bases in between. CDR3: CASSQGPAANSTGELFF. The CDR3 DNA reads as TGTGCCAGCAGCCAAGGGCCGGCAGCTAATTCCACCGGGGAGCTGTTTTTT.

This rearrangement joins TRBV25-1 to TRBJ1-5, with D possibly matching TRBD1 (6 bases). V lost 4 bases, J lost 1 base, and 8 bases lay in between. CDR1 is MGHDK and CDR2 is SYGVNS in the germline V gene. The CDR3 covers 14 residues. The CDR3 is CASSAQGSNQPQHF. As DNA, the CDR3 is TGTGCCAGCAGTGCCCAGGGGAGCAATCAGCCCCAGCATTTT.

This chain connects TRBV3-1 (or the pseudogene TRBV3-2) to TRBJ1-4, with 8 bases aligning to TRBD1. V shed 0 bases and J 6 bases; nucleotides not matched to a gene: 6. CDR1 is LGHDT, CDR2 YNNKEL, per germline (reference sequence). The CDR3 runs 16 residues. The CDR3 DNA reads TGTGCCAGCAGCCAAGATGTCGGGACAGGTGATGAAAAACTGTTTTTT. Amino acid sequence: CASSQDVGTGDEKLFF.

J is TRBJ1-1 and V is TRBV6-4; 9 bases agree with TRBD1. With V trimmed by 6 bases and J by 5 bases, 4 bases remained unmatched. The germline V gene encodes CDR1 MRHNA and CDR2 SNTAGT. This CDR3 has 13 residues. CDR3 loop: CASSYDRGTEAFF. In DNA, the CDR3 is TGTGCCAGCAGCTATGACAGGGGGACTGAAGCTTTCTTT.

The rearrangement joins TRBV4-2 to TRBJ2-4; possibly TRBD2 for D (6 bases). Trimming removed 0 bases from V and 0 bases from J, with 18 bases in between. This CDR3 is built from 19 residues. CDR1 and CDR2 from the germline V gene are LGHNA and YNFKEQ. This chain's CDR3 is CASSQDLGGNALAKNIQYF. The CDR3 nucleotides read TGTGCCAGCAGCCAAGATTTGGGCGGGAATGCACTAGCCAAAAACATTCAGTACTTC.

The chain recombines TRBV9 with TRBJ1-5; the match to TRBD1 covers 7 bases. The germline V gene encodes CDR1 SGDLS and CDR2 YYNGEE. V lost 4 bases to trimming and J lost 7 bases; unmatched junction nucleotides: 11. CDR3 size: 15 residues. The CDR3 coding sequence is TGTGCCAGCAGCCCCGGAGGGGGCGCGGGGCAGCCCCAGCATTTT. Its translation is CASSPGGGAGQPQHF.

The J gene is TRBJ2-1, the V gene TRBV7-2; 7 bases match TRBD1. After removal of 2 bases from V and 9 bases from J, the junction contained 10 bases not matched to a gene. CDR1 SGHTA and CDR2 FQGNSA come from the germline V gene. This CDR3 has 15 residues. The CDR3 coding sequence is TGTGCCAGCAGCTTACTCCAGGGGGTCTGGGGTGAGCAGTTCTTC. Amino acid sequence: CASSLLQGVWGEQFF.